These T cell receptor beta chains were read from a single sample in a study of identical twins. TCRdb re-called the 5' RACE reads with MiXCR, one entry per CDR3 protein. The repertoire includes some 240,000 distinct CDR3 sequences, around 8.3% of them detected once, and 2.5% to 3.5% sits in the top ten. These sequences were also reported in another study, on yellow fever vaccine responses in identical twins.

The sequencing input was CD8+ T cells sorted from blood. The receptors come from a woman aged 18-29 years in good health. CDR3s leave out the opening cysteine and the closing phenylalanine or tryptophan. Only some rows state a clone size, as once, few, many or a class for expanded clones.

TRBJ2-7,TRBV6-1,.,ASSYGIAGGSEQY
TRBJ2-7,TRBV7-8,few,ASSFRLAGDSYEQY
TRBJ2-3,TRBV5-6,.,ASSPFGGNTDTQY
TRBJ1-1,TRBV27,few,ASSLSATSGTEAF
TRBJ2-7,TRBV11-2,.,ASSLDSGLGFARWEQY
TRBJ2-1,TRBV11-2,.,ASRSPGLLYNEQF
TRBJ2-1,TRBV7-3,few,ASSVLGGAYNEQF
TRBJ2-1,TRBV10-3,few,AISDRLVAGSSYNEQF
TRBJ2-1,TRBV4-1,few,ASSPRHPLATSSYNEQF
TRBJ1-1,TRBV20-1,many,SAWDDQEAF
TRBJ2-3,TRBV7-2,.,ASRWGADTSTDTQY
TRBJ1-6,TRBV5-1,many,ASSLGDRRGSPLH
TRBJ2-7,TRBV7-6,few,ASSPSGGVFYEQY
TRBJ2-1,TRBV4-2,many,ASSTGAPGYNEQF
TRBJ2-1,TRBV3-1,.,ASSQERRRPRVHNEQF
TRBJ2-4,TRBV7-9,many,ASSLARGTEKNIQY
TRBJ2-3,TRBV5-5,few,ASSLDYPSSTDTQY
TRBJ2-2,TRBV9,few,ASNPGQTNTGELF
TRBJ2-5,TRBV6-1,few,ASSLPNQETQY
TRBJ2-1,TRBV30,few,ACPSVTNYNEQF
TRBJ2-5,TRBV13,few,ASSFPSESRETQY
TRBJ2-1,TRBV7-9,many,ASSSTVEAPNEQF
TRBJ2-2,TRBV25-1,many,ASSDLGGELF
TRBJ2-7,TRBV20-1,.,SARDPLAGDSGEQY
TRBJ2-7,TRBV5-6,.,ASSLDRDRSSYEQY
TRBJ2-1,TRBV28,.,ASSLGQAPGYNEQF
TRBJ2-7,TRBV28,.,ASSSATSGTSSYEQY
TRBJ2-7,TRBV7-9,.,ASSSGPPIFYEQY
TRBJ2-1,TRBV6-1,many,ASKIQGDAYNEQF
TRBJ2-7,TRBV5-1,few,ASSLLVDSYEQY
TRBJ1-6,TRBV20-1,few,SARDGGESSYNSPLH
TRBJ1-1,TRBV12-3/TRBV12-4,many,ASSIQGEFPEAF
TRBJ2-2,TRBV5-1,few,ASTQEGRWNTGELF
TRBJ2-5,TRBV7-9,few,ASSSGLETQY
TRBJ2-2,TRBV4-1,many,ATTRDGNTGELF
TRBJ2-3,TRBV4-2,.,ASSQDYEFSSTDTQY
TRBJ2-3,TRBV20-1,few,SAEYTQY
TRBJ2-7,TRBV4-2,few,ASSQDPGLNTYEQY
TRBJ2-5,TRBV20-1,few,SANTGGVETQY
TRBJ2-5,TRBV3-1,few,ASSQVSEAAGGETQY
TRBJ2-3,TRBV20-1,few,SPGAKNFGTDTQY
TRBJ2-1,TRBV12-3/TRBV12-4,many,ASSPVAGNEQF
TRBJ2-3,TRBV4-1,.,ASSQWTSGADTQY
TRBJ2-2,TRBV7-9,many,ASPGHPNTGELF
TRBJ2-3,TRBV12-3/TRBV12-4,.,ASSLGSSGGAYSTDTQY
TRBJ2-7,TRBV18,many,ASSDIYEQY
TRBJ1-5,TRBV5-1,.,ASSLGDRHNQPQH
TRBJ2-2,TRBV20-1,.,SAQGTSGGTGELF
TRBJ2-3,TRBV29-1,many,SADSGRVISDTQY
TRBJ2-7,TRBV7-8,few,IRRGGASGPAYEQY
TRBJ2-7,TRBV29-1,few,SASVGNSYEQY
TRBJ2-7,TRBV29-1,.,SVSRTGGTYEQY
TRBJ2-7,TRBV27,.,ASSLTSGVPYEQY
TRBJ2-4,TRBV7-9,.,ASGEVSKNIQY
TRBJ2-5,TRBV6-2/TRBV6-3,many,ASSGDSDLEDQY
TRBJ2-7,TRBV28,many,ASSFRLEQY